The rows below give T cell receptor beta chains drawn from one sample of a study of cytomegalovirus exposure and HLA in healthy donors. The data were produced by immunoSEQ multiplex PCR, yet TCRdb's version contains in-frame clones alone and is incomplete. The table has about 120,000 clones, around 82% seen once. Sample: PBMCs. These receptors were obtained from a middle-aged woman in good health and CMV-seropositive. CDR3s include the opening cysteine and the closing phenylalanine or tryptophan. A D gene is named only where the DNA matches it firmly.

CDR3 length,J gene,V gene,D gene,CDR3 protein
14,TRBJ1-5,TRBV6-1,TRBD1,CASRRQGAKQPQHF
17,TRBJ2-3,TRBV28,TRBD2,CASSLFRLADNTDTQYF
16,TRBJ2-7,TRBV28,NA,CASSSLKRPSSYEQYF
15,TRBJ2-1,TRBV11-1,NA,CASSPRRSSYNEQFF
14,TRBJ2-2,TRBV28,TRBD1,CASSWTGGGGELFF
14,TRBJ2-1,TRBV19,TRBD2,CASSRAGGPNEQFF
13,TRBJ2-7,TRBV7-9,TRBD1,CASSATGGYEQYF
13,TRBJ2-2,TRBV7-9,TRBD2,CASSPGGAGELFF
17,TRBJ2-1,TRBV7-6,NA,CASRGPSGQRNYNEQFF
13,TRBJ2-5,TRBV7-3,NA,CASRYRVGETQYF
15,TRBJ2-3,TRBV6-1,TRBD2,CASTTGGSYTDTQYF
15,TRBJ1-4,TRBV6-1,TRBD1,CASSEGTGDPEKLFF
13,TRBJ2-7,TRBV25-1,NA,CASSEWGENEQYF
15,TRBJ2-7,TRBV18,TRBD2,CASSASGSDPYEQYF
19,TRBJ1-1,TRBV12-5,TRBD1,CASGLDGLMVARGRVGAFF
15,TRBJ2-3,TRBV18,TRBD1,CASSPGQGLPDTQYF
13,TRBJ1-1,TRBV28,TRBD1,CASSFSGTEEAFF
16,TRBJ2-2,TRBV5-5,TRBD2,CASSLVASGHPGELFF
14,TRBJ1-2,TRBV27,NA,CASSPTEGSTSYTF
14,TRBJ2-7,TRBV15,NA,CATSRRTDSYEQYF